A single sample gave rise to the 32 T cell receptor beta chains below, sequenced in a study of beta chain features in type 1 diabetes. What was sequenced were expressed TCRB transcripts, since all of the isolated RNA had been reverse transcribed. The data were produced by immunoSEQ multiplex PCR, yet TCRdb's version contains in-frame clones alone and is incomplete. Counted here are about 290,000 clones, approximately 8.1% occurring once; the ten biggest clones make up approximately 1%. What was sequenced was central memory CD4+ T cells from blood. The receptors here all came from a woman between 18 and 30 years old in good health.

V and J are TRBV5-4 and TRBJ2-5; tentative D call: TRBD2 (7 bases). Trimming stripped 3 bases from V and 5 bases from J, with 11 bases between. Germline V gene sequence: CDR1 SGHNT, CDR2 YYREEE (reference sequence). This CDR3 spans 13 amino acids. CDR3 DNA: TGTGCCAGCAGCTCGGGGGGCGGGGAGACCCAGTACTTC. Protein: CASSSGGGETQYF.

There are many counts of this clone. The chain combines TRBV5-6 with TRBJ2-1, with D perhaps TRBD2 (6 bases). This CDR3 comprises 16 residues. The germline V gene encodes CDR1 SGHDT and CDR2 YYEEEE. The ends were cut back, 0 bases at V and 6 bases at J, with 16 bases in the middle. The CDR3 nucleotides are TGTGCCAGCAGCTTGGGACTAGGGAGTACGTCCAATGAGCAGTTCTTC. Its protein is CASSLGLGSTSNEQFF.

The chain links TRBV4-2 to TRBJ2-1, with D unresolved. The CDR3 consists of 13 residues. Germline CDR1 is LGHNA and CDR2 is YNFKEQ. Trimming took 2 bases from V and 9 from J, leaving 11 bases between them. This chain's CDR3 is CASSQNPLVEQFF. CDR3 nucleotide sequence: TGTGCCAGCAGCCAAAACCCCCTGGTTGAGCAGTTCTTC.

This clone was seen a few times. This sequence joins TRBV5-6 and TRBJ2-7; D is unresolved. Germline CDR1 SGHDT, CDR2 YYEEEE. Trimming took 1 base from V and 5 from J, leaving 7 bases between them. This CDR3 contains 12 residues. CDR3 bases: TGTGCCAGCAGCTTGTTTGGGGACGAGCAGTACTTC. Amino acid sequence: CASSLFGDEQYF.

This clone was seen at least ten times. The rearrangement joins TRBV28 to TRBJ1-2, with 8 bases fitting TRBD1. CDR1 is MDHEN, CDR2 SYDVKM, per germline. The V segment lost 5 bases and the J segment 3 bases; nucleotides outside the gene matches: 8. The CDR3 covers 15 residues. CDR3 nucleotides: TGTGCCAGCAGTCCCGCGCCACAGGGGGACTATGGCTACACCTTC. Its translation: CASSPAPQGDYGYTF.

This clone was counted a few times. This chain uses TRBV14 with TRBJ2-1, with a tentative D call TRBD1 (6 bases). Trimming shortened V by 6 bases and J by 6 bases, and 15 bases separated the two germline ends. Germline V gene lookup returns CDR1 SGHDN and CDR2 FVKESK. The CDR3 contains 14 residues. CDR3: CASSYRVMVNEQFF. The DNA for the CDR3 is TGTGCCAGCAGTTACAGGGTAATGGTCAATGAGCAGTTCTTC.

This clone was seen only a few times. V is TRBV29-1 and J is TRBJ1-2; D unresolved. The CDR3 extends over 14 amino acids. Germline V gene data show CDR1 as SQVTM and CDR2 as ANQGSEA. The germline V and J ends were trimmed by 4 bases and 5 bases, with 17 bases remaining between them. CDR3 nucleotide sequence: TGCAGCGTTGTTCCTTGGACGGAAGGATATGGCTACACCTTC. Residues: CSVVPWTEGYGYTF.

This clone came up a few times. J is TRBJ2-7 and V is TRBV7-2; D tentatively fits TRBD1 or TRBD2 (6 bases each). The CDR3 has 15 amino acids. The V and J ends lost 5 bases and 4 bases respectively, with 18 bases between them. CDR1 is SGHTA, CDR2 FQGNSA, per germline. CDR3 DNA sequence: TGTGCCAGCAGCACTAAGGGGGGATCCTCATACGAGCAGTACTTC. Encoded protein: CASSTKGGSSYEQYF. The full variable domain, completed using reference TRBV7-2 and TRBJ2-7, is GAGVSQSPSNKVTEKGKDVELRCDPISGHTALYWYRQSLGQGLEFLIYFQGNSAPDKSGLPSDRFSAERTGGSVSTLTIQRTQQEDSAVYLCASSTKGGSSYEQYFGPGTRLTVT.

This rearrangement joins TRBV5-8 to TRBJ2-4; TRBD1 matches 9 bases. The CDR3 length is 16 residues. Germline V gene sequence: CDR1 SGHTS, CDR2 YDEGEE. Germline trimming cut 5 bases from V and 6 bases from J; bases unmatched to any gene: 12. The CDR3 spells CASSWGQGGLINIQYF. CDR3 nucleotide sequence: TGTGCCAGCAGTTGGGGACAGGGTGGACTGATAAACATTCAGTACTTC.

The chain couples TRBV7-6 to TRBJ2-2, with 7 positions matching TRBD2. Germline loops: CDR1 SGHVS, CDR2 FNYEAQ. The trim removed 2 bases at V and 5 bases at J, leaving 5 bases unmatched. The CDR3 length is 15 residues. CDR3 in amino acids: CASSLSGRGTGELFF. In DNA, the CDR3 is TGTGCCAGCAGCTTATCAGGGCGGGGGACCGGGGAGCTGTTTTTT.

This chain links TRBV7-2 with TRBJ1-1, with 7 bases identical to TRBD1. The length of the CDR3 is 14 residues. The V segment lost 5 bases and the J segment 5 bases; nucleotides outside the gene matches: 8. The germline gives CDR1 SGHTA, CDR2 FQGNSA. Here the CDR3 reads CASSRDSETTEAFF. Written as DNA, the CDR3 is TGTGCCAGCAGCCGGGACAGTGAGACGACTGAAGCTTTCTTT.

Many counts were recorded for this clone. The CDR3 here is CASNPRTGGDNEQFF. CDR3 coding DNA: TGTGCCAGCAACCCAAGGACAGGGGGGGACAATGAGCAGTTCTTC. The rearrangement links TRBV28 to TRBJ2-1, with TRBD1 matching 10 bases. The CDR3 consists of 15 residues. With V trimmed by 7 bases and J by 5 bases, 8 bases remained unmatched. Germline values: CDR1 MDHEN, CDR2 SYDVKM.

The chain combines TRBV5-6 with TRBJ2-3; TRBD1 matches at 7 bases. V shed 4 bases and J 2 bases; nucleotides not matched to a gene: 4. CDR1 SGHDT and CDR2 YYEEEE come from the germline V gene. The CDR3 runs 14 residues. Here the CDR3 reads CASSPGQHTDTQYF. The CDR3 DNA follows: TGTGCCAGCAGCCCGGGACAGCACACAGATACGCAGTATTTT.

This clone was counted a few times. This chain uses TRBV14 with TRBJ2-5; D may correspond to TRBD1 or TRBD2 (5 bases each). V gave up 1 base and J gave up 5 bases, with 14 bases separating them. Germline loops: CDR1 SGHDN, CDR2 FVKESK. This CDR3 region has 15 residues. The CDR3 region is CASSQGDLWGETQYF. The CDR3 DNA reads TGTGCCAGCAGCCAAGGCGATCTTTGGGGGGAGACCCAGTACTTC.

This clone has more than one count but fewer than ten. This CDR3 is also generated by other DNA sequences in the sample. This chain joins TRBV28 and TRBJ1-5; TRBD1 is a possible D gene (5 bases). This CDR3 has 14 amino acids. The V end lost 3 bases, the J end lost 3 bases, and 9 bases lay between the germline ends. In germline, CDR1 is MDHEN, CDR2 SYDVKM. CDR3 nucleotide sequence: TGTGCCAGCAGTTTGGGGGGTATCAATCAGCCCCAGCATTTT. It is translated as CASSLGGINQPQHF. The variable domain in full, completed from reference TRBV28 and TRBJ1-5, reads DVKVTQSSRYLVKRTGEKVFLECVQDMDHENMFWYRQDPGLGLRLIYFSYDVKMKEKGDIPEGYSVSREKKERFSLILESASTNQTSMYLCASSLGGINQPQHFGDGTRLSIL.

This clone was observed a few times. This chain joins TRBV23-1 and TRBJ1-1; D possibly corresponds to TRBD1 (6 bases). TRBV23-1 is labeled an ORF, and its function is uncertain. V was trimmed by 9 bases and J by 10 bases, leaving 21 bases between them. This CDR3 has 13 residues. The CDR3 spells CASCGGGPGGAFF. The CDR3 DNA sequence: TGCGCCAGTTGCGGCGGGGGCCCGGGGGGAGCTTTCTTT.

The genes are TRBV5-6 and TRBJ2-1; D tentatively fits TRBD1 or TRBD2 (6 bases each). V was pared by 2 bases and J by 6 bases, with 15 bases between. The CDR3 totals 15 residues. Germline lookup yields CDR1 SGHDT and CDR2 YYEEEE. CDR3 sequence reads: CASSFGTLGGNEQFF. CDR3 sequence (DNA): TGTGCCAGCAGCTTCGGGACTCTAGGGGGCAATGAGCAGTTCTTC.

This clone was counted between two and nine times. The V call is TRBV18, the J call TRBJ1-5; D is ambiguous. The CDR3 is 14 residues long. Trimming shortened V by 3 bases and J by 4 bases, and 10 bases separated the two germline ends. Germline CDR1 and CDR2: KGHSH and LQKENI. Here the CDR3 DNA reads TGTGCCAGCTCACCGCCAGAAGTGAATCAGCCCCAGCATTTT. Translated, it gives CASSPPEVNQPQHF.

The CDR3 bases are TGTGCCAGCAGCCCACTTTACCTTCAGGGCGAAGAGACCCAGTACTTC. Translating gives CASSPLYLQGEETQYF. The chain has TRBV27 and TRBJ2-5; tentatively, D is TRBD1 (5 bases). The CDR3 sequence is 16 residues long. Trimming took off 6 bases at V and 3 bases at J, with 20 bases between the two ends. Germline V gives CDR1 MNHEY, CDR2 SMNVEV (reference sequence).

The rearrangement joins TRBV2 to TRBJ2-7; D gene ambiguous. Germline values: CDR1 SNHLY, CDR2 FYNNEI. CDR3 length equals 11 residues. The germline V and J ends were trimmed by 4 bases and 3 bases, with 4 bases remaining between them. The CDR3 region is CASSAIYEQYV. CDR3 nucleotides: TGTGCCAGCAGTGCCATCTACGAGCAGTACGTC.

This clone occurred many times. The chain couples TRBV5-1 to TRBJ2-7; TRBD1 matches 11 bases. J was trimmed by 7 bases and V by 4 bases; bases with no gene match: 7. CDR1 is SGHRS and CDR2 is YFSETQ in the germline V gene. CDR3 size: 14 residues. This chain's CDR3 is CASSAGQGEPEQYV. Here the CDR3 DNA reads TGCGCCAGCAGCGCGGGACAGGGGGAGCCGGAGCAGTACGTC.

This clone was recorded a few times. A far larger clone is only one base removed, so a read error is likely. The same CDR3 arises from other DNA sequences in this sample as well. The genes are TRBV6-5 and TRBJ1-4; TRBD1 is a possible D gene (5 bases). From germline, CDR1 is MNHEY and CDR2 SVGAGI. The ends were cut back, 2 bases at V and 5 bases at J, with 6 bases in the middle. The length of the CDR3 is 13 residues. The CDR3 loop is CASSYPGNEKLFF. DNA of the CDR3: TGTGCCAGCAGTTACCCAGGGAATGAAAAACTGTTTTTT.

The chain links TRBV6-1 to TRBJ2-5; unclear D gene. Trimming cost V 4 bases and J 5 bases, with 14 bases left between them. CDR1 and CDR2 (germline): MNHNS, SASEGT. The CDR3 is 14 residues long. The CDR3 protein is CASSAGIRSETQYF. DNA for the CDR3: TGTGCCAGCAGTGCCGGAATTAGGTCGGAGACCCAGTACTTC.

CDR3 in amino acids: CASSLDPDSPLHF. CDR3 DNA: TGTGCCAGCAGTTTAGATCCAGATTCACCCCTCCACTTT. The gene calls are TRBV27 and TRBJ1-6, with no clear D. Germline CDR1 and CDR2: MNHEY and SMNVEV (reference sequence). The CDR3 loop spans 13 amino acids. V lost 2 bases to trimming and J lost 8 bases, with 7 bases between them.

This clone was found a few times. This chain connects TRBV4-1 to TRBJ2-3, with D unresolved. Germline V gives CDR1 MGHRA, CDR2 YSYEKL. The CDR3 is 14 residues long. Trimming took 7 bases from V and 3 from J, leaving 14 bases between them. The DNA of the CDR3 is TGCGCCAGCACCCCGAGCCTATCAACAGATACGCAGTATTTT. Protein: CASTPSLSTDTQYF.

This clone was found a few times. The genes are TRBV20-1 and TRBJ1-1, with D unclear. This CDR3 comprises 11 residues. Germline assignment: CDR1 DFQATT and CDR2 SNEGSKA (reference sequence). Trimming left V 5 bases short and J 11 bases short, with 15 bases between. In DNA form, the CDR3 reads TGCAGTGCTCCGGGCGGGAGAAGGGCTTTCTTT. This encodes CSAPGGRRAFF.

This clone turned up a few times. The V and J genes are TRBV18 and TRBJ2-5; no clear D gene. V lost 0 bases and J lost 3, with 8 bases in between. The CDR3 runs to 14 residues. Germline CDR1 reads KGHSH; CDR2 reads LQKENI. The CDR3 loop reads CASSPPSQKETQYF. The CDR3 DNA reads TGTGCCAGCTCACCACCGAGCCAGAAAGAGACCCAGTACTTC. Combining the CDR3 with reference TRBV18 and TRBJ2-5 gives the whole variable domain NAGVMQNPRHLVRRRGQEARLRCSPMKGHSHVYWYRQLPEEGLKFMVYLQKENIIDESGMPKERFSAEFPKEGPSILRIQQVVRGDSAAYFCASSPPSQKETQYFGPGTRLLVL.

This clone came up a few times. This chain connects TRBV7-2 to TRBJ2-2; the D is unclear. The CDR3 length is 13 residues. CDR1 and CDR2 from the germline V gene are SGHTA and FQGNSA. Trimming removed 5 bases at V and 8 bases at J, with 12 bases between. Here the CDR3 DNA reads TGTGCCAGCAGCCTAGGGCCCACTGGGGAGCTGTTTTTT. Its translation is CASSLGPTGELFF.

The rearrangement joins TRBV10-3 to TRBJ2-5; tentatively, D is TRBD1 (6 bases). The CDR3 contains 13 residues. Germline V gene data show CDR1 as ENHRY and CDR2 as SYGVKD. Trimming removed 8 bases from V and 5 bases from J, with 15 bases in between. CDR3: CAIALDSEETQYF. CDR3 DNA sequence: TGTGCCATCGCCCTGGACAGCGAGGAGACCCAGTACTTC.

The gene calls are TRBV6-4 and TRBJ1-2, with TRBD1 matching 7 bases. V was clipped by 6 bases and J by 0 bases; unmatched bases: 1. The CDR3 has 13 amino acids. In germline, CDR1 is MRHNA, CDR2 SNTAGT. The CDR3 DNA reads TGTGCCAGCAGACAGGGGACTAACTATGGCTACACCTTC. Protein sequence: CASRQGTNYGYTF.

There are many counts of this clone. V and J are TRBV15 and TRBJ2-1; TRBD1 or TRBD2 may be the D gene (6 bases each). From germline, CDR1 is LNHNV and CDR2 YYDKDF (reference sequence). The length of the CDR3 is 15 residues. Deletions cut 9 bases from V and 0 bases from J, with 15 bases between. The CDR3 nucleotides read TGTGCCACAAACTCCGGGGGCAGCTCCTACAATGAGCAGTTCTTC. Translation gives CATNSGGSSYNEQFF.

This clone was counted only a few times. V gene TRBV7-6 combines with J gene TRBJ2-7, with 7 bases that match TRBD1. CDR1 and CDR2 (germline): SGHVS, FNYEAQ. With 5 bases clipped from V and 6 bases from J, the junction kept 10 bases outside the gene matches. CDR3 length: 14 amino acids. As DNA, the CDR3 is TGTGCCAGCAGCGCCAATCAACAGGGGAGCGAGCAGTACTTC. Protein product: CASSANQQGSEQYF.